Listed here are 22 T cell receptor beta chains from one sample, sequenced in a study of T-cell reconstitution after alpha-beta-depleted transplantation in children. Unique molecular identifiers were incorporated when the TCRbeta library was constructed. TCRdb called the PCR reads again in MiXCR, with one record for every CDR3 protein. The sample has more than 200,000 distinct CDR3 sequences, roughly 23% seen once; the top ten hold less than 3.5%. The sample in question was PBMCs, obtained before TCRalphabeta/CD19-depleted stem cell transplant. The receptors were gathered from a girl aged 2-10 years with Fanconi anemia, due to receive a stem cell transplant.

This clonotype was recorded many times. J is TRBJ2-2 and V is TRBV12-3 or TRBV12-4; D possibly matches TRBD1 or TRBD2 (5 bases each). The V gene lost 5 bases and the J gene lost 3 bases, with 13 bases spanning the gap. The CDR3 spans 15 residues. The CDR3 region has the DNA TGTGCCAGCAGTCCCTTGGGGACCGACACCGGGGAGCTGTTTTTT. It yields the protein CASSPLGTDTGELFF.

The chain has TRBV29-1 and TRBJ2-7; no definite D call. The V end lost 5 bases, the J end lost 2 bases, and 13 bases lay between the germline ends. The CDR3 is 13 residues long. Germline CDR1 reads SQVTM; CDR2 reads ANQGSEA. The CDR3 DNA is TGCAGCGTTTTAAACGACGGTACCTACGAGCAGTACTTC. It yields the protein CSVLNDGTYEQYF.

This clonotype has just a few counts. The chain joins TRBV12-3 or TRBV12-4 to TRBJ1-2; D is unresolved. The V end was cut by 1 base, the J end by 4 bases, with 7 bases between. This CDR3 has 13 amino acids. CDR3 DNA: TGTGCCAGCAGTTTAGTAGGCCCCTATGGCTACACCTTC. The encoded protein is CASSLVGPYGYTF.

This clonotype has only a few counts. CDR3 coding DNA: TGCAGTGCGATGGGGAGCGCGAGGGAACGCACAGATACGCAGTATTTT. Translated: CSAMGSARERTDTQYF. The genes are TRBV20-1 and TRBJ2-3, with D tentatively TRBD2 (5 bases). V dropped 6 bases and J dropped 1 base, with 20 bases sitting between them. The CDR3 loop spans 16 amino acids. Germline lookup yields CDR1 DFQATT and CDR2 SNEGSKA (reference sequence).

The genes are TRBV9 and TRBJ1-1, with a weak D call TRBD1 (5 bases). Trimming left V 0 bases short and J 10 bases short, with 13 bases between. The germline V gene encodes CDR1 SGDLS and CDR2 YYNGEE. The CDR3 contains 13 residues. This chain's CDR3 is CASSVGRMDTAFF. CDR3 bases: TGTGCCAGCAGCGTAGGACGGATGGACACAGCTTTCTTT.

This clonotype has at least ten counts. The rearrangement uses TRBV20-1 and TRBJ2-7, with D possibly called TRBD1 or TRBD2 (5 bases each). The CDR3 is 12 residues long. The ends were cut back, 3 bases at V and 2 bases at J, with 8 bases in the middle. The germline CDR1 and CDR2 sequences are DFQATT and SNEGSKA (reference sequence). DNA for the CDR3: TGCAGTGCTAGGGGGGTCACCTACGAGCAGTACTTC. It is translated as CSARGVTYEQYF.

V usage is TRBV29-1 and J usage is TRBJ2-5, with D maybe TRBD2 (5 bases). V gave up 8 bases and J gave up 2 bases, with 6 bases separating them. In germline, CDR1 is SQVTM, CDR2 ANQGSEA. The CDR3 loop spans 10 amino acids. The CDR3, as DNA: TGCAGCTCGGGGCAAGAGACCCAGTACTTC. This gives the protein CSSGQETQYF.

This clonotype was observed many times. This chain uses TRBV9 with TRBJ2-5; TRBD2 matches 9 bases. CDR1 is SGDLS, CDR2 YYNGEE, per germline. The CDR3 is 15 amino acids. J gave up 3 bases and V 1 base, and 4 bases lay outside the gene matches. The CDR3 DNA sequence: TGTGCCAGCAGCGTACGAAGACTAGCGGAAGAGACCCAGTACTTC. Translation gives CASSVRRLAEETQYF.

The chain carries TRBV4-2 and TRBJ2-3; TRBD2 matches at 14 bases. V was pared by 0 bases and J by 0 bases, with 5 bases of the junction left unmatched. This CDR3 is built from 19 residues. CDR1 LGHNA and CDR2 YNFKEQ come from the germline V gene. The CDR3 region has the DNA TGTGCCAGCAGCCAAGATCGACTAGCGGGAGGGTGGAGCACAGATACGCAGTATTTT. Amino acid sequence: CASSQDRLAGGWSTDTQYF.

The rearrangement uses TRBV29-1 and TRBJ1-1; no clear D. The CDR3 runs to 14 residues. V was cut by 4 bases and J by 1 base, with 13 bases left in between. The germline V gene encodes CDR1 SQVTM and CDR2 ANQGSEA. DNA for the CDR3: TGCAGCGTTGTAAGTAAACTCCGGAACACTGAAGCTTTCTTT. It translates to CSVVSKLRNTEAFF.

This clonotype was detected only a few times. This chain connects TRBV3-1 to TRBJ2-5; D call uncertain. V was pared by 0 bases and J by 7 bases, with 12 bases between. Germline values: CDR1 LGHDT, CDR2 YNNKEL (reference sequence). The length of the CDR3 is 14 residues. CDR3 sequence (DNA): TGTGCCAGCAGCCAAGACACGACCCCTGGGACCCAGTACTTC. It is translated as CASSQDTTPGTQYF.

This clonotype was seen a few times. The CDR3 region is CASSYNLLPGLQYF. The CDR3 DNA reads as TGTGCCAGCAGTTACAATCTGCTTCCGGGACTGCAGTATTTT. This chain uses TRBV6-5 with TRBJ2-3, with a tentative D call TRBD2 (6 bases). The germline V gene encodes CDR1 MNHEY and CDR2 SVGAGI. V gave up 2 bases and J gave up 11 bases, with 17 bases separating them. This CDR3 has 14 residues.

This clonotype was detected ten times or more. This chain connects TRBV12-3 or TRBV12-4 to TRBJ2-7; 9 bases map to TRBD2. CDR3 length: 15 amino acids. The trim removed 3 bases at V and 4 bases at J, leaving 7 bases unmatched. The CDR3: CASSLGGRADYEQYF. CDR3 bases: TGTGCCAGCAGTTTGGGCGGGAGGGCCGATTACGAGCAGTACTTC.

The V call is TRBV20-1, the J call TRBJ1-2, with D unresolved. Germline assignment: CDR1 DFQATT and CDR2 SNEGSKA (reference sequence). The CDR3 runs 12 residues. The V and J ends lost 3 bases and 8 bases respectively, with 13 bases between them. The CDR3 DNA sequence: TGCAGTGCTAGGGCACTCGGAGGAGGCTACACCTTC. Translation gives CSARALGGGYTF.

The chain uses TRBV20-1 and TRBJ2-7; no clear D gene. The CDR3 runs 13 residues. Between the trimmed V and J ends, which lost 0 bases and 0 bases, there was a span of 6 bases. The germline gives CDR1 DFQATT, CDR2 SNEGSKA (reference sequence). CDR3: CSARDHSSYEQYF. In nucleotides, the CDR3 is TGCAGTGCTAGAGATCACAGCTCCTACGAGCAGTACTTC.

This clonotype was picked up many times. The chain combines TRBV12-3 or TRBV12-4 with TRBJ2-1, with D perhaps TRBD1 (6 bases). CDR3 size: 15 residues. Trimming took off 5 bases at V and 2 bases at J, with 13 bases between the two ends. The CDR3 DNA is TGTGCCAGCAGTCTCTCCGGGACACCCTACAATGAGCAGTTCTTC. The encoded protein is CASSLSGTPYNEQFF.

A few counts support this clonotype. CDR3 sequence reads: CSVGTRTAYEQYF. The CDR3, as DNA: TGCAGCGTTGGAACTAGGACCGCCTACGAGCAGTACTTC. The chain employs TRBV29-1 and TRBJ2-7; possible D gene TRBD2, 5 bases. Germline V gives CDR1 SQVTM, CDR2 ANQGSEA. The CDR3 covers 13 residues. Trimming stripped 4 bases from V and 2 bases from J, with 12 bases between.

This clonotype was observed at least ten times. The chain links TRBV28 to TRBJ2-1, with 14 bases that match TRBD2. This CDR3 has 15 amino acids. The germline V gene encodes CDR1 MDHEN and CDR2 SYDVKM. Unmatched junction bases numbered 1, after V lost 6 bases and J lost 3 bases. Written as DNA, the CDR3 is TGTGCCAGCAGAGGGACTAGCGGGAGCTACAATGAGCAGTTCTTC. Its translation: CASRGTSGSYNEQFF.

This chain uses TRBV7-2 with TRBJ1-1; D is uncertain. CDR1 SGHTA and CDR2 FQGNSA come from the germline V gene. This CDR3 has 13 residues. Trimming shortened V by 3 bases and J by 1 base, and 6 bases separated the two germline ends. This CDR3 reads CASSFGKNTEAFF. The CDR3 DNA follows: TGTGCCAGCAGCTTCGGAAAGAACACTGAAGCTTTCTTT.

This clonotype appeared a few times. The chain combines TRBV29-1 with TRBJ2-1, with D perhaps matching TRBD2 (5 bases). With 5 bases removed from V and 8 bases from J, the gap between germline ends came to 10 bases. The germline V gene encodes CDR1 SQVTM and CDR2 ANQGSEA. The length of the CDR3 is 11 residues. CDR3 nucleotides: TGCAGCGTTACGGGAATCCATGAGCAGTTCTTC. It encodes CSVTGIHEQFF.

This clonotype occurred many times. The chain couples TRBV12-3 or TRBV12-4 to TRBJ2-7; 7 bases line up with TRBD1. V lost 5 bases and J lost 3; bases outside the gene matches: 1. This CDR3 comprises 12 residues. The CDR3 is CASSDRVYEQYF. In DNA, the CDR3 is TGTGCCAGCAGTGACAGGGTCTACGAGCAGTACTTC.

This clonotype occurred many times. The chain has TRBV20-1 and TRBJ2-7; 9 bases agree with TRBD1. There are 14 residues in the CDR3. V dropped 2 bases and J dropped 4; count of bases not matched to a gene: 6. In germline, CDR1 is DFQATT, CDR2 SNEGSKA (reference sequence). The CDR3: CSARNRDRVYEQYF. The CDR3 DNA follows: TGCAGTGCTAGAAACCGGGACAGGGTTTACGAGCAGTACTTC.